This T cell receptor beta chain was sequenced for a study of CD8 T cells in ankylosing spondylitis. Study results and limitations: As reported, disease-linked clones showed significant enrichment in matched ankylosing spondylitis synovial fluid. For ankylosing spondylitis blood, a TCR beta motif of about eight highly homologous variants appeared characteristic. Within peripheral blood, clones linked to disease were CD8+ and relatively rare.

With molecular barcodes, quantitative 5'-RACE was used to make the TCR beta libraries. TCRdb analysed the 5' RACE reads with MiXCR anew, one entry per CDR3 protein. The sample contains some 840,000 distinct CDR3 sequences, approximately 12% of which appear only once. V was pared by 10 bases and J by 4 bases, with 16 bases of the junction left unmatched. Germline V gene data show CDR1 as ENHRY and CDR2 as SYGVKD. This CDR3 is 15 amino acids long. This clonotype has more than one count but fewer than ten. Its antigen is as yet unknown. The chain is built from TRBV10-3 and TRBJ2-7; 7 positions agree with TRBD1. The sequence was collected from a male donor with ankylosing spondylitis. Sequences were obtained from blood, either unsorted or a sorted T cell fraction (not recorded which). In nucleotides, the CDR3 is TGTGCCACTAACATAGGGGGCTCTAGGGCATACGAGCAGTACTTC. It encodes CATNIGGSRAYEQYF.